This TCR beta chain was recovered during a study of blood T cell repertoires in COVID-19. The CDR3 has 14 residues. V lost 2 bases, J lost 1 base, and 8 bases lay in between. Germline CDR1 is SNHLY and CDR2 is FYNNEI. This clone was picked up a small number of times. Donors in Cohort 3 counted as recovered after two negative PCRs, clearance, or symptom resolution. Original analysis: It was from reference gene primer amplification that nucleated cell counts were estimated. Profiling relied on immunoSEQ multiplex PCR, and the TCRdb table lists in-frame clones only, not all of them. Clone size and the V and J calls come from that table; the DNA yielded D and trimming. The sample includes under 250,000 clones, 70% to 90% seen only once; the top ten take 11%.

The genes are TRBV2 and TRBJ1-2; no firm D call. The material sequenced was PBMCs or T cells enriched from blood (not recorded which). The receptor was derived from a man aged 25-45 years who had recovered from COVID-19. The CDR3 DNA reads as TGTGCCAGCAGTGAAATACAAAATAACTATGGCTACACCTTC. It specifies CASSEIQNNYGYTF. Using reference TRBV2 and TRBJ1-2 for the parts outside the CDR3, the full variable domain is EPEVTQTPSHQVTQMGQEVILRCVPISNHLYFYWYRQILGQKVEFLVSFYNNEISEKSEIFDDQFSVERPDGSNFTLKIRSTKLEDSAMYFCASSEIQNNYGYTFGSGTRLTVV.